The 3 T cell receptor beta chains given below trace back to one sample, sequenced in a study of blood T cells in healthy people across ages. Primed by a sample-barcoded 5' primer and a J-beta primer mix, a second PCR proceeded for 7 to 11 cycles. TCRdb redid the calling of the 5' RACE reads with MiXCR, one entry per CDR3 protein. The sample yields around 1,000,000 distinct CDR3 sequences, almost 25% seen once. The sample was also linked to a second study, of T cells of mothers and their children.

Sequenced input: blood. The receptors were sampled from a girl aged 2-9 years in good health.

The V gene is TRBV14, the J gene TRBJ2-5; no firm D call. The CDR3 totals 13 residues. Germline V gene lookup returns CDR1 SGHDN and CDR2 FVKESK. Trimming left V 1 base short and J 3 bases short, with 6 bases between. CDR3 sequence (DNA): TGTGCCAGCAGCCAAGTCCTAGAAGAGACCCAGTACTTC. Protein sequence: CASSQVLEETQYF.

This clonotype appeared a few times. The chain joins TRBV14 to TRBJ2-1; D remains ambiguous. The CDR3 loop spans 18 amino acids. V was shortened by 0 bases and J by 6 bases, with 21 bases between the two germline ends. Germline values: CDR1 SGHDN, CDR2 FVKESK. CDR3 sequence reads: CASSQEFAALISGNEQFF. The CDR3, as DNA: TGTGCCAGCAGCCAAGAATTTGCGGCCCTGATATCCGGCAATGAGCAGTTCTTC.

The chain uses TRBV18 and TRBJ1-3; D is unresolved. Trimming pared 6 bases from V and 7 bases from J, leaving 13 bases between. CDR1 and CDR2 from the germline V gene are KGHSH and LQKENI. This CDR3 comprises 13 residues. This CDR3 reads CASSPTEGNTIYF. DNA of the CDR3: TGTGCCAGCTCCCCGACGGAAGGGAACACCATATATTTT.